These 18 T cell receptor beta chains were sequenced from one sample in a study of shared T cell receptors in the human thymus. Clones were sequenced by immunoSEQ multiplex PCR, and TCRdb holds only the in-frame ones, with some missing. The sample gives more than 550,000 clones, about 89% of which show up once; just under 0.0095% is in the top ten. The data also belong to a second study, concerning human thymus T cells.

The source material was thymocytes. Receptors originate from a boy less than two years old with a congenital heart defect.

DNA of the CDR3: TGTGCCAGCAGCCAAAAAGACAGGGTAGCGAACACCGGGGAGCTGTTTTTT. Protein: CASSQKDRVANTGELFF. V usage is TRBV14 and J usage is TRBJ2-2; 7 positions match TRBD1. The V gene end was trimmed by 2 bases and the J gene end by 0 bases; junction bases not matched to a gene: 6. Germline loops: CDR1 SGHDN, CDR2 FVKESK. This CDR3 is 17 amino acids long.

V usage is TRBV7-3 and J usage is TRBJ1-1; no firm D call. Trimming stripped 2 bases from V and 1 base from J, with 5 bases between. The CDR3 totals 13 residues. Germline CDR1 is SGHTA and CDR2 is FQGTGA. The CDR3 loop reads CASSLGRNTEAFF. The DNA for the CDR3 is TGTGCCAGCAGCTTAGGGAGGAACACTGAAGCTTTCTTT. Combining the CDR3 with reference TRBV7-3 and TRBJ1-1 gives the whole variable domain GAGVSQTPSNKVTEKGKYVELRCDPISGHTALYWYRQSLGQGPEFLIYFQGTGAADDSGLPNDRFFAVRPEGSVSTLKIQRTERGDSAVYLCASSLGRNTEAFFGQGTRLTVV.

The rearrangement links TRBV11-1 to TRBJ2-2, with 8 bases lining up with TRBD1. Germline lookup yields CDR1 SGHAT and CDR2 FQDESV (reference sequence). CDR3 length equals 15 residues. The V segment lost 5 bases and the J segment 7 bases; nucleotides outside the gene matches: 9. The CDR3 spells CASSPDRVGNGELFF. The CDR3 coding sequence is TGTGCCAGCAGCCCGGACAGGGTCGGAAACGGGGAGCTGTTTTTT. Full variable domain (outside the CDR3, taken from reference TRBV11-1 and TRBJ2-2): EAEVAQSPRYKITEKSQAVAFWCDPISGHATLYWYRQILGQGPELLVQFQDESVVDDSQLPKDRFSAERLKGVDSTLKIQPAELGDSAMYLCASSPDRVGNGELFFGEGSRLTVL.

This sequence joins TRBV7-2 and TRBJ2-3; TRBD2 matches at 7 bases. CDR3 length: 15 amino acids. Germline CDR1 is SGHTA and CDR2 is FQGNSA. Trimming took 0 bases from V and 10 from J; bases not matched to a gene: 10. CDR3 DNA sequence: TGTGCCAGCAGCTTAGCCGGGACTATCAGAGAGCCGCAGTATTTT. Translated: CASSLAGTIREPQYF.

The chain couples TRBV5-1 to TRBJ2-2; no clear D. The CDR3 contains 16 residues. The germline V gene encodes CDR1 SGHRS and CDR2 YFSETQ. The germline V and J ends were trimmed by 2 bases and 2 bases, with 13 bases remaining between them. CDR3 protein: CASSFSLIANTGELFF. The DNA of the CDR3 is TGCGCCAGCAGCTTTAGTTTGATTGCTAACACCGGGGAGCTGTTTTTT.

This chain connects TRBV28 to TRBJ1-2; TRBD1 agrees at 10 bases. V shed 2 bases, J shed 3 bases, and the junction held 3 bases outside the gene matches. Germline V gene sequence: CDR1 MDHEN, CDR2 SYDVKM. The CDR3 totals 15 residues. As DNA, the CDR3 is TGTGCCAGCAGTTTACCGGGACAGGGGTACTATGGCTACACCTTC. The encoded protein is CASSLPGQGYYGYTF.

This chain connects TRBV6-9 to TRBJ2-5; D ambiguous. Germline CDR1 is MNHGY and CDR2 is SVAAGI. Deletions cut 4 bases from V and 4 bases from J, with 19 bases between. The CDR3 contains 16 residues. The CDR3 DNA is TGTGCCAGCAGTTTAACCGGAGCCCTTATGACAGAGACCCAGTACTTC. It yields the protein CASSLTGALMTETQYF.

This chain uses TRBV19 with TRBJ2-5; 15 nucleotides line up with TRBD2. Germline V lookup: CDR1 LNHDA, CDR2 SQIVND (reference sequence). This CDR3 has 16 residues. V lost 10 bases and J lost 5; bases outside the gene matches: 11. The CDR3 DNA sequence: TGTGCCACCAAACGGACTAGCGGGAGGGCTAATGAGACCCAGTACTTC. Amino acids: CATKRTSGRANETQYF.

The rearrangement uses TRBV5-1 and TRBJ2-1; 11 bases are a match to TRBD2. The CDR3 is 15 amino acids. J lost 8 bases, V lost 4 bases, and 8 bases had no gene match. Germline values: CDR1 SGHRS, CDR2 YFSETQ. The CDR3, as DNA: TGCGCCAGCAGCCTTAGACTAGCGGGATACCATGAGCAGTTCTTC. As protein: CASSLRLAGYHEQFF.

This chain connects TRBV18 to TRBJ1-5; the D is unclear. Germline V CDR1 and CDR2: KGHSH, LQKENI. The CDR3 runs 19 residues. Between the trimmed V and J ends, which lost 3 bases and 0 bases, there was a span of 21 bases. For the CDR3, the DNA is TGTGCCAGCTCACCCCTCCATGGAGAAAGTGATTATAGCAATCAGCCCCAGCATTTT. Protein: CASSPLHGESDYSNQPQHF.

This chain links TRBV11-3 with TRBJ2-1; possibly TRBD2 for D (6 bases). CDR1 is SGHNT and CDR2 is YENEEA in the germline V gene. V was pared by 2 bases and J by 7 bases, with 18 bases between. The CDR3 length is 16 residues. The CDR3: CASSLSSGLAANEQFF. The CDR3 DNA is TGTGCCAGCAGCTTATCGTCGGGACTGGCCGCAAATGAGCAGTTCTTC.

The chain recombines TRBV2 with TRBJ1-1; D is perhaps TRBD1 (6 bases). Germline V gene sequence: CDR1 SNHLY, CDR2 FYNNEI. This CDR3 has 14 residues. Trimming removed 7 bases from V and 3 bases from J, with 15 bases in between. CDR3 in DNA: TGTGCCAGCAACCCCGGACAGAGATACACTGAAGCTTTCTTT. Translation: CASNPGQRYTEAFF.

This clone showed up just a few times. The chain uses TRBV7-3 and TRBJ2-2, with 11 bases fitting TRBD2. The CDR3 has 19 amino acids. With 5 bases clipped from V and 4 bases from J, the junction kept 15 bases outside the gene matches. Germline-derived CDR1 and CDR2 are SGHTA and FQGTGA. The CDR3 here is CASSLNTLSGGVVTGELFF. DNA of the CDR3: TGTGCCAGCAGCCTCAATACTCTTAGCGGGGGGGTGGTCACCGGGGAGCTGTTTTTT.

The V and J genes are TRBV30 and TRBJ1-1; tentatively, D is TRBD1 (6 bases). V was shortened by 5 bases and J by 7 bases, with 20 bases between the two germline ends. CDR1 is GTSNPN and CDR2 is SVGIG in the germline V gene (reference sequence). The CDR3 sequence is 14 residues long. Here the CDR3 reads CAWAPGTYTLEAFF. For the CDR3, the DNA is TGTGCCTGGGCTCCCGGGACATACACACTTGAAGCTTTCTTT.

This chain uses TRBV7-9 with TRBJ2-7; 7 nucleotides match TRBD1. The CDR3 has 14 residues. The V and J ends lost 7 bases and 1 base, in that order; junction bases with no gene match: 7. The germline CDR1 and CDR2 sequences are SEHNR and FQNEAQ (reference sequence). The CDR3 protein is CASTRRDSSYEQYF. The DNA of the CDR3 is TGTGCCAGCACCAGACGGGACAGTTCCTACGAGCAGTACTTC. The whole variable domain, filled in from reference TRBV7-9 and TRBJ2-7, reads DTGVSQNPRHKITKRGQNVTFRCDPISEHNRLYWYRQTLGQGPEFLTYFQNEAQLEKSRLLSDRFSAERPKGSFSTLEIQRTEQGDSAMYLCASTRRDSSYEQYFGPGTRLTVT.

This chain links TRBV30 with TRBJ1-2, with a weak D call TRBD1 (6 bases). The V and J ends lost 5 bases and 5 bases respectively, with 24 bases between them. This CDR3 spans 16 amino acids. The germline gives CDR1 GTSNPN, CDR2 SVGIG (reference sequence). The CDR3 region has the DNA TGTGCCTGGTCCCCACATAGGGGGTACTACAATTATGGCTACACCTTC. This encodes CAWSPHRGYYNYGYTF.

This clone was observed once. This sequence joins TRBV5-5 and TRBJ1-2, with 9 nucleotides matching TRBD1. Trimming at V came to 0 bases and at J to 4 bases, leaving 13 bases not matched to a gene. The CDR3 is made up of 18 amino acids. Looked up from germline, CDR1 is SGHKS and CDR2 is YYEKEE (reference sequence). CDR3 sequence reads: CASSLDGTGYGFSYGYTF. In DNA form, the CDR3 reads TGTGCCAGCAGCTTGGACGGGACAGGGTATGGTTTTAGCTATGGCTACACCTTC.

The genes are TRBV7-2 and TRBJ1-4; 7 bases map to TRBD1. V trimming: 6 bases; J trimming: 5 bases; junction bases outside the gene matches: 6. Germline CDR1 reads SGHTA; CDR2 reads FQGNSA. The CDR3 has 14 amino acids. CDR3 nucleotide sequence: TGTGCCAGCAGGCAGACAGGGTGGAATGAAAAACTGTTTTTT. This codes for CASRQTGWNEKLFF.